A single sample gave rise to the 5 T cell receptor beta chains below, sequenced in a study of cytomegalovirus exposure and HLA in healthy donors. Both 60 Vbeta primers and 13 Jbeta primers went into the PCR. The data were produced by immunoSEQ multiplex PCR, yet TCRdb's version contains in-frame clones alone and is incomplete. The sample carries 150,000 to 200,000 clones, around 83% recorded once. The specimen sequenced was PBMCs. The receptors here all came from a man between 18 and 35 years old in good health and CMV-seropositive.

The rearrangement uses TRBV6-6 and TRBJ1-2, with 8 bases matching TRBD1. This CDR3 contains 12 residues. J was trimmed by 13 bases and V by 10 bases; bases with no gene match: 14. Germline V gene lookup returns CDR1 MNHNY and CDR2 SVGAGI (reference sequence). CDR3 amino acids: CATNGQGEASTF. CDR3 nucleotides: TGTGCCACCAACGGACAGGGAGAAGCATCCACCTTC.

CDR3 loop: CASSQDRVDSPLHF. DNA for the CDR3: TGCGCCAGCAGCCAGGACAGGGTCGATTCACCCCTCCACTTT. The V and J genes are TRBV5-1 and TRBJ1-6; 8 nucleotides line up with TRBD1. Trimming removed 4 bases from V and 8 bases from J; junction bases left unmatched: 5. This CDR3 comprises 14 residues. Germline V lookup: CDR1 SGHRS, CDR2 YFSETQ.

V gene TRBV5-1 combines with J gene TRBJ2-5; possible D gene TRBD1, 6 bases. The CDR3 is 15 residues long. Trimming took 6 bases from V and 1 from J, leaving 16 bases between them. Per the germline V gene, CDR1 is SGHRS and CDR2 is YFSETQ. CDR3 coding DNA: TGCGCCAGCACGGTGGGGGCGCAGGGCCAAGAGACCCAGTACTTC. It translates to CASTVGAQGQETQYF. Based on the CDR3 plus reference TRBV5-1 and TRBJ2-5, the full variable domain is KAGVTQTPRYLIKTRGQQVTLSCSPISGHRSVSWYQQTPGQGLQFLFEYFSETQRNKGNFPGRFSGRQFSNSRSEMNVSTLELGDSALYLCASTVGAQGQETQYFGPGTRLLVL.

The CDR3 reads CASSGGTSGEETQYF. In DNA, the CDR3 is TGCGCCAGCAGCGGCGGGACTAGCGGGGAAGAGACCCAGTACTTC. The V gene is TRBV5-1, the J gene TRBJ2-5; TRBD2 matches at 13 bases. The germline V gene has CDR1 SGHRS and CDR2 YFSETQ. Trimming at V came to 4 bases and at J to 3 bases, leaving 3 bases not matched to a gene. This CDR3 is built from 15 residues. Combining the CDR3 with reference TRBV5-1 and TRBJ2-5 gives the whole variable domain KAGVTQTPRYLIKTRGQQVTLSCSPISGHRSVSWYQQTPGQGLQFLFEYFSETQRNKGNFPGRFSGRQFSNSRSEMNVSTLELGDSALYLCASSGGTSGEETQYFGPGTRLLVL.

The CDR3 nucleotides read TGTGCCATCAGTGAGGTCGGGGGGACAGGGGAGACCCAGTACTTC. Its translation is CAISEVGGTGETQYF. This chain links TRBV10-3 with TRBJ2-5; 9 bases map to TRBD1. There are 15 residues in the CDR3. In germline, CDR1 is ENHRY, CDR2 SYGVKD. V was clipped by 2 bases and J by 5 bases; unmatched bases: 6.